The 19 T cell receptor beta chains listed next were all sequenced from one sample in a study of blood T cells in healthy people across ages. A second PCR, run for about 6 to 11 cycles, used a sample-barcoded 5' primer plus a J-beta primer mix. One entry per CDR3 protein, called by TCRdb with MiXCR from the 5' RACE reads. Of roughly 1,300,000 distinct CDR3 sequences in the sample, approximately 60% were seen once. Source material: blood. Source of these receptors: a man aged 18 to 30 in good health.

This chain links TRBV6-6 with TRBJ1-2; possible D gene TRBD1, 5 bases. This CDR3 has 15 amino acids. Trimming removed 2 bases from V and 3 bases from J, with 13 bases in between. CDR1 MNHNY and CDR2 SVGAGI come from the germline V gene (reference sequence). In DNA form, the CDR3 reads TGTGCCAGCAGTTACGGGGCCGGGGCTTACTATGGCTACACCTTC. Its translation: CASSYGAGAYYGYTF.

The chain is built from TRBV20-1 and TRBJ1-5, with TRBD1 identical over 7 bases. The CDR3 runs to 16 residues. Germline V gene lookup returns CDR1 DFQATT and CDR2 SNEGSKA (reference sequence). With V trimmed by 1 base and J by 0 bases, 6 bases remained unmatched. The CDR3 coding sequence is TGCAGTGCTAGAGGGGGGGGGACAGATAGCAATCAGCCCCAGCATTTT. It translates to CSARGGGTDSNQPQHF.

V and J are TRBV7-2 and TRBJ1-1; no clear D gene. This CDR3 comprises 12 residues. Germline assignment: CDR1 SGHTA and CDR2 FQGNSA. V gave up 1 base and J gave up 7 bases, with 7 bases separating them. The CDR3 is CASSLEPGEAFF. CDR3 sequence (DNA): TGTGCCAGCAGCTTAGAACCGGGTGAAGCTTTCTTT.

This chain connects TRBV29-1 to TRBJ2-3; D gene uncertain. The germline V and J ends were trimmed by 4 bases and 2 bases, with 7 bases remaining between them. This CDR3 is built from 12 residues. Germline V gene data show CDR1 as SQVTM and CDR2 as ANQGSEA. Here the CDR3 reads CSVVRTTDTQYF. CDR3 nucleotide sequence: TGCAGCGTTGTCAGAACCACAGATACGCAGTATTTT.

The chain recombines TRBV4-1 with TRBJ1-5; maybe TRBD1 (5 bases). CDR1 and CDR2 (germline): MGHRA, YSYEKL. V was trimmed by 4 bases and J by 9 bases, leaving 16 bases between them. The CDR3 is 14 residues long. CDR3 in DNA: TGCGCCAGCAGCCCCATGGGGGGGATGGGGCCCCAGCATTTT. Protein product: CASSPMGGMGPQHF.

This sequence joins TRBV5-1 and TRBJ2-5; TRBD2 matches at 8 bases. CDR3 length: 15 residues. The ends lost 1 base at V and 2 bases at J; junction bases unmatched: 4. Germline V gene lookup returns CDR1 SGHRS and CDR2 YFSETQ. CDR3 DNA sequence: TGCGCCAGCAGCTTGCCGGGAGGGGCGCAAGAGACCCAGTACTTC. It encodes CASSLPGGAQETQYF. Based on the CDR3 plus reference TRBV5-1 and TRBJ2-5, the full variable domain is KAGVTQTPRYLIKTRGQQVTLSCSPISGHRSVSWYQQTPGQGLQFLFEYFSETQRNKGNFPGRFSGRQFSNSRSEMNVSTLELGDSALYLCASSLPGGAQETQYFGPGTRLLVL.

The chain uses TRBV9 and TRBJ2-1; D not certain. From germline, CDR1 is SGDLS and CDR2 YYNGEE. CDR3 length: 14 amino acids. V was pared by 0 bases and J by 9 bases, with 13 bases between. The DNA for the CDR3 is TGTGCCAGCAGCGTAGGGTCCCTGCTGGTTGAGCAGTTCTTC. Translated, it gives CASSVGSLLVEQFF.

This clonotype was counted only a few times. V gene TRBV20-1 combines with J gene TRBJ2-1; 12 positions match TRBD2. Trimming removed 0 bases from V and 2 bases from J; junction bases left unmatched: 5. The CDR3 covers 17 residues. Germline-derived CDR1 and CDR2 are DFQATT and SNEGSKA (reference sequence). CDR3 protein: CSARDLRLAGAYNEQFF. In DNA form, the CDR3 reads TGCAGTGCTAGAGATCTCAGACTAGCGGGAGCCTACAATGAGCAGTTCTTC.

The J gene is TRBJ2-4, the V gene TRBV3-1; D gene uncertain. This CDR3 has 14 residues. V lost 0 bases, J lost 3 bases, and 6 bases lay in between. Germline CDR1 reads LGHDT; CDR2 reads YNNKEL (reference sequence). DNA of the CDR3: TGTGCCAGCAGCCAAGATACCTACAAAAACATTCAGTACTTC. It encodes CASSQDTYKNIQYF.

The J gene is TRBJ2-1, the V gene TRBV4-3, with TRBD2 matching 8 bases. V gave up 0 bases and J gave up 0 bases; unmatched junction bases: 7. The CDR3 is 18 residues long. CDR1 and CDR2 from the germline V gene are LGHNA and YSLEER. The CDR3 region is CASSQDNGGGSSYNEQFF. The CDR3 DNA follows: TGCGCCAGCAGCCAAGATAATGGCGGGGGGAGCTCCTACAATGAGCAGTTCTTC.

The J gene is TRBJ2-3, the V gene TRBV4-3; 7 bases align to TRBD1. Trimming removed 4 bases from V and 4 bases from J; junction bases left unmatched: 8. The germline gives CDR1 LGHNA, CDR2 YSLEER. CDR3 length: 15 residues. CDR3 sequence: CASSLGGQEADTQYF. The CDR3 DNA sequence: TGCGCCAGCAGCCTAGGAGGACAGGAGGCAGATACGCAGTATTTT.

The chain employs TRBV4-3 and TRBJ2-3; D is unclear. V shed 4 bases and J shed 4 bases, with 12 bases lying between them. This CDR3 is built from 14 residues. CDR1 and CDR2 from the germline V gene are LGHNA and YSLEER. The CDR3 region has the DNA TGCGCCAGCAGCCCAGGTGGATCGGCAGATACGCAGTATTTT. Translated: CASSPGGSADTQYF.

V usage is TRBV6-2 or TRBV6-3 and J usage is TRBJ2-5; D is perhaps TRBD2 (5 bases). Trimming took off 6 bases at V and 4 bases at J, with 18 bases between the two ends. From germline, CDR1 is MNHEY and CDR2 SVGEGT. The CDR3 spans 15 residues. This CDR3 reads CASSITRGSRETQYF. CDR3 DNA sequence: TGTGCCAGCAGCATCACCCGGGGTAGCCGAGAGACCCAGTACTTC.

A few counts support this clonotype. V gene TRBV20-1 combines with J gene TRBJ2-7; D gene unclear. The CDR3 is 12 residues long. Deletions cut 1 base from V and 2 bases from J, with 6 bases between. The V gene's germline CDR1 is DFQATT and CDR2 SNEGSKA (reference sequence). DNA for the CDR3: TGCAGTGCTAGAGGGTATACCTACGAGCAGTACTTC. This translates into CSARGYTYEQYF.

This clonotype was detected only a few times. The rearrangement links TRBV4-1 to TRBJ2-3; 10 positions agree with TRBD2. The germline gives CDR1 MGHRA, CDR2 YSYEKL. The CDR3 runs to 17 residues. J lost 2 bases, V lost 2 bases, and 7 bases had no gene match. CDR3 sequence (DNA): TGCGCCAGCAGCCAACTTTATACTAGCGGGGACACAGATACGCAGTATTTT. Translation gives CASSQLYTSGDTDTQYF.

The count of this clonotype is one. This chain connects TRBV7-9 to TRBJ2-1, with D possibly called TRBD1 or TRBD2 (6 bases each). V shed 1 base and J shed 8 bases, with 12 bases lying between them. The CDR3 extends over 14 amino acids. Germline CDR1 SEHNR, CDR2 FQNEAQ (reference sequence). The CDR3 is CASSLGLGGHEQFF. In DNA form, the CDR3 reads TGTGCCAGCAGCTTAGGTTTGGGGGGCCATGAGCAGTTCTTC. Drawing the rest from reference TRBV7-9 and TRBJ2-1, the complete variable domain is DTGVSQNPRHKITKRGQNVTFRCDPISEHNRLYWYRQTLGQGPEFLTYFQNEAQLEKSRLLSDRFSAERPKGSFSTLEIQRTEQGDSAMYLCASSLGLGGHEQFFGPGTRLTVL.

This clonotype was picked up a small number of times. The chain carries TRBV10-2 and TRBJ1-2; 12 positions match TRBD1. The V and J ends lost 5 bases and 6 bases, in that order; junction bases with no gene match: 4. This CDR3 has 14 residues. CDR1 WSHSY and CDR2 SAAADI come from the germline V gene. The CDR3 DNA reads TGCGCCAGCAGTCCCGGGACAGGGGGCGATGGCTACACCTTC. Its translation is CASSPGTGGDGYTF.

The chain couples TRBV15 to TRBJ1-1; possibly TRBD1 for D (5 bases). Looked up from germline, CDR1 is LNHNV and CDR2 is YYDKDF (reference sequence). Between the trimmed V and J ends, which lost 0 bases and 8 bases, there was a span of 13 bases. The CDR3 consists of 14 residues. CDR3 sequence (DNA): TGTGCCACCAGCAGAGATCGAGGGGAAGGGGAAGCTTTCTTT. It codes for CATSRDRGEGEAFF.

CDR3 sequence reads: CASSYDRDLETQYF. Written as DNA, the CDR3 is TGCGCCAGCAGCTATGACCGGGACCTAGAGACCCAGTACTTC. The rearrangement joins TRBV5-1 to TRBJ2-5; D is possibly TRBD1 or TRBD2 (5 bases each). Trimming took off 3 bases at V and 4 bases at J, with 13 bases between the two ends. The CDR3 loop spans 14 amino acids. The V gene's germline CDR1 is SGHRS and CDR2 YFSETQ.